Presented here are 4 T cell receptor beta chains from one specimen sequenced in a study of cytomegalovirus exposure and HLA in healthy donors. It was with 60 Vbeta and 13 Jbeta primers that the PCR ran. Generated by immunoSEQ multiplex PCR, the TCRdb table keeps only in-frame clones and is missing some. The sample records some 190,000 clones, roughly 77% being singletons. Sequencing used PBMCs. The receptors originated from a woman aged 50 to 65 in good health and CMV-seronegative.

The rearrangement links TRBV12-2 to TRBJ2-6; the tabulated D call, TRBD1, remains unverified against the DNA. TRBV12-2 is deemed a pseudogene. This CDR3 has 17 residues. CDR3 loop: CASRLAPSSSGANVLTF. Here the CDR3 DNA reads TGTGCAAGTCGCTTAGCCCCGTCCAGCTCTGGGGCCAACGTCCTGACTTTC.

This rearrangement joins TRBV5-5 to TRBJ1-1; no reliable D call. The CDR3 totals 15 residues. V dropped 2 bases and J dropped 4 bases, with 15 bases sitting between them. Per the germline V gene, CDR1 is SGHKS and CDR2 is YYEKEE (reference sequence). In DNA form, the CDR3 reads TGTGCCAGCAGCTTTGATGCGGGGAGGACCACTGAAGCTTTCTTT. Protein sequence: CASSFDAGRTTEAFF.

This clone was observed a handful of times. This rearrangement joins TRBV4-1 to TRBJ2-2; TRBD1 aligns across 9 bases. The CDR3 spans 16 residues. J gave up 5 bases and V 0 bases, and 4 bases lay outside the gene matches. Germline CDR1 and CDR2: MGHRA and YSYEKL. The CDR3 DNA is TGCGCCAGCAGCCAAGAAAGGACAGGGGTTACCGGGGAGCTGTTTTTT. This encodes CASSQERTGVTGELFF.

This chain joins TRBV27 and TRBJ2-7; D might be TRBD1 (5 bases). V was shortened by 3 bases and J by 6 bases, with 12 bases between the two germline ends. This CDR3 contains 13 residues. Germline V gives CDR1 MNHEY, CDR2 SMNVEV (reference sequence). The CDR3 DNA follows: TGTGCCAGCAGTTTGTCCAGGGTAGGCGAGCAGTACTTC. Residues: CASSLSRVGEQYF.